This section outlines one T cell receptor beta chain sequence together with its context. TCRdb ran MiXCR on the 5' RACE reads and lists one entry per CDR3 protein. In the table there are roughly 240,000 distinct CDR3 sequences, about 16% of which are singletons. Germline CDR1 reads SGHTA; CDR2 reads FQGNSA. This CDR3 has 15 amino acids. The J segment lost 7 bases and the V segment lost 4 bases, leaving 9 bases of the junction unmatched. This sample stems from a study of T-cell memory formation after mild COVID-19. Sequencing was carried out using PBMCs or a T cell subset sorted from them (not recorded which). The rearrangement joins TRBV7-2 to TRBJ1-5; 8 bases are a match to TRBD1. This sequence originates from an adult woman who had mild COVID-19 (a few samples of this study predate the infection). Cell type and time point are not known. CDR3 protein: CASSSGLTGVQPQHF. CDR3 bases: TGTGCCAGCAGCTCAGGTCTGACAGGGGTGCAGCCCCAGCATTTT.